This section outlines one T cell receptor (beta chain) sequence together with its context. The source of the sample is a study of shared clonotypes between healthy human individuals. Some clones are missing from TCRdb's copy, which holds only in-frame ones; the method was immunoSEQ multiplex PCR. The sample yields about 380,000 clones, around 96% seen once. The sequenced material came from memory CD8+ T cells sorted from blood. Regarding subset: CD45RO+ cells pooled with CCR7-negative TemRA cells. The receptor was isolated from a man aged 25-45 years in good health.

The CDR3 is CASNLVRPRANVLTF. CDR3 bases: TGTGCCAGCAACTTGGTCCGGCCCCGGGCCAACGTCCTGACTTTC. This chain links TRBV7-9 with TRBJ2-6, with D unresolved. The CDR3 sequence is 15 residues long. With 7 bases removed from V and 5 bases from J, the gap between germline ends came to 15 bases. The germline V gene encodes CDR1 SEHNR and CDR2 FQNEAQ (reference sequence).